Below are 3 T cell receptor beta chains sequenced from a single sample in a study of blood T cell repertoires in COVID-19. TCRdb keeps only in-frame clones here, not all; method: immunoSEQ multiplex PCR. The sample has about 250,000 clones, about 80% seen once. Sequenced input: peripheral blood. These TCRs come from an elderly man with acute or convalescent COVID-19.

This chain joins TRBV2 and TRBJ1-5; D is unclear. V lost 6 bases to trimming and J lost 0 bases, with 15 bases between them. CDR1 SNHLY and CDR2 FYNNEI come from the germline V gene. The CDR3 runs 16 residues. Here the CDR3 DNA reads TGTGCCAGCAGAAAGCGGGCCCATGATAGCAATCAGCCCCAGCATTTT. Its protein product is CASRKRAHDSNQPQHF.

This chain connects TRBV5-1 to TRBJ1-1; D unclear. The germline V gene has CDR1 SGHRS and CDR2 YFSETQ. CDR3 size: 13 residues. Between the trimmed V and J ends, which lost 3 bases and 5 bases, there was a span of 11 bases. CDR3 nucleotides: TGCGCCAGCAGCTCGGGAGCGGGGACTGAAGCTTTCTTT. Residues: CASSSGAGTEAFF.

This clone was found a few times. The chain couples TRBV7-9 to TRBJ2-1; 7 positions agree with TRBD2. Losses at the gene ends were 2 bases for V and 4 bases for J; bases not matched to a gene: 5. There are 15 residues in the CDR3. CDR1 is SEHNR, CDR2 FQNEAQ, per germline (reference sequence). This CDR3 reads CASSLMGGPYNEQFF. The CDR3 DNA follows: TGTGCCAGCAGCTTAATGGGAGGGCCGTACAATGAGCAGTTCTTC.